One sample yielded the 21 T cell receptor beta chains listed below, sequenced in a study of shared clonotypes between healthy human individuals. The naive CD8 fraction comprised CD45RO-negative cells positively selected for CCR7 and excluded terminally differentiated effector memory CD45RA+ cells. TCRdb keeps only in-frame clones here, not all; method: immunoSEQ multiplex PCR. The table includes around 2.1 million clones, around 93% detected once. The material sequenced was naive CD8+ T cells from PBMCs. These receptors originate from a man between 18 and 29 years old in good health. Some clones in this sample may be carry-over from other donors' samples.

The V call is TRBV27, the J call TRBJ2-6; D might be TRBD1 or TRBD2, each matching 6 bases. V shed 6 bases and J shed 0 bases, with 15 bases lying between them. The CDR3 consists of 17 residues. Germline CDR1 is MNHEY and CDR2 is SMNVEV (reference sequence). The CDR3 coding sequence is TGTGCCAGCAGACCGGGGGCGGGGTACTCTGGGGCCAACGTCCTGACTTTC. It translates to CASRPGAGYSGANVLTF.

This chain links TRBV7-9 with TRBJ2-1; a possible D gene is TRBD2 (6 bases). Germline lookup yields CDR1 SEHNR and CDR2 FQNEAQ (reference sequence). The CDR3 is 15 amino acids. The V gene lost 3 bases and the J gene lost 2 bases, with 11 bases spanning the gap. CDR3 in amino acids: CASSFRDSTYNEQFF. Written as DNA, the CDR3 is TGTGCCAGCAGCTTTCGGGACTCCACCTACAATGAGCAGTTCTTC.

The rearrangement links TRBV27 to TRBJ1-1, with no clear D. The CDR3 extends over 13 amino acids. Trimming removed 0 bases from V and 6 bases from J, with 8 bases in between. CDR1 MNHEY and CDR2 SMNVEV come from the germline V gene (reference sequence). CDR3 sequence reads: CASSLSGSPEAFF. In DNA form, the CDR3 reads TGTGCCAGCAGTTTATCAGGGTCCCCTGAAGCTTTCTTT.

To note about this clone: Other nucleotide sequences from this sample produce the same CDR3. The chain is built from TRBV27 and TRBJ1-2, with D possibly matching TRBD1 (5 bases). The V and J ends lost 5 bases and 8 bases respectively, with 9 bases between them. Germline-derived CDR1 and CDR2 are MNHEY and SMNVEV (reference sequence). The CDR3 covers 11 residues. The CDR3 DNA reads TGTGCCAGCAGTGGGGGGTCCGGCTACACCTTC. Its translation is CASSGGSGYTF.

Remarks on this clone: Within the sample, other DNA sequences also encode this same CDR3. The CDR3 coding sequence is TGTGCCAGCAGTCTTACAGGGCGTGAGACCCAGTACTTC. Its translation is CASSLTGRETQYF. The rearrangement joins TRBV28 to TRBJ2-5; tentatively, D is TRBD1 (6 bases). V lost 5 bases to trimming and J lost 5 bases, with 12 bases between them. Germline CDR1 is MDHEN and CDR2 is SYDVKM. CDR3 length: 13 residues.

The chain is built from TRBV7-6 and TRBJ2-2, with D uncertain. Trimming stripped 4 bases from V and 0 bases from J, with 3 bases between. Per germline, CDR1 SGHVS and CDR2 FNYEAQ. There are 13 residues in the CDR3. CDR3 nucleotide sequence: TGTGCCAGCAGCTGGGCGAACACCGGGGAGCTGTTTTTT. Protein: CASSWANTGELFF.

The chain couples TRBV28 to TRBJ2-1, with 7 bases matching TRBD2. The CDR3 has 15 amino acids. V lost 2 bases to trimming and J lost 5 bases; unmatched junction nucleotides: 6. The germline V gene encodes CDR1 MDHEN and CDR2 SYDVKM. The CDR3: CASSLLAADHNEQFF. CDR3 DNA sequence: TGTGCCAGCAGTTTACTAGCGGCCGACCACAATGAGCAGTTCTTC.

About this clone itself: The identical CDR3 is also encoded by other nucleotide sequences in the sample. CDR3 amino acids: CASSFGTSGYNEQFF. CDR3 sequence (DNA): TGTGCCAGCAGCTTTGGGACTAGCGGATACAATGAGCAGTTCTTC. The V call is TRBV5-4, the J call TRBJ2-1, with 11 bases identical to TRBD2. V was pared by 2 bases and J by 4 bases, with 2 bases of the junction left unmatched. Germline V gene data show CDR1 as SGHNT and CDR2 as YYREEE (reference sequence). The CDR3 runs to 15 residues.

V usage is TRBV5-8 and J usage is TRBJ1-1; 7 bases line up with TRBD1. The CDR3 has 14 amino acids. Germline CDR1 and CDR2: SGHTS and YDEGEE. The ends lost 1 base at V and 5 bases at J; junction bases unmatched: 5. CDR3 loop: CASSLTSRGTEAFF. In DNA form, the CDR3 reads TGTGCCAGCAGCTTGACCAGCAGGGGGACTGAAGCTTTCTTT. The full variable domain, in which reference TRBV5-8 and TRBJ1-1 provide the parts outside the CDR3, is EAGVTQSPTHLIKTRGQQATLRCSPISGHTSVYWYQQALGLGLQFLLWYDEGEERNRGNFPPRFSGRQFPNYSSELNVNALELEDSALYLCASSLTSRGTEAFFGQGTRLTVV.

The chain uses TRBV12-1 and TRBJ1-5; the D call TRBD1 from the table was never checked on the DNA. TRBV12-1 corresponds to a pseudogene. The CDR3 sequence is 17 residues long. The CDR3 bases are TGTGCCAGCAGACATCGGGACAGGGATCTTAACAATCAGCCCCAGCATTTT. Amino acid sequence: CASRHRDRDLNNQPQHF.

The rearrangement links TRBV7-9 to TRBJ1-1; 8 nucleotides match TRBD1. J was trimmed by 3 bases and V by 5 bases; bases with no gene match: 5. The germline V gene encodes CDR1 SEHNR and CDR2 FQNEAQ (reference sequence). This CDR3 comprises 14 residues. DNA of the CDR3: TGTGCCAGCAGCGCACTGGACAGGGACACTGAAGCTTTCTTT. Protein: CASSALDRDTEAFF.

The chain is built from TRBV6-6 and TRBJ2-2; no clear D gene. The V gene lost 7 bases and the J gene lost 4 bases, with 13 bases spanning the gap. The V gene's germline CDR1 is MNHNY and CDR2 SVGAGI (reference sequence). This CDR3 is built from 14 residues. This CDR3 reads CASTLGWGTGELFF. The CDR3 DNA reads as TGTGCCAGCACCCTCGGTTGGGGCACCGGGGAGCTGTTTTTT.

As concerns this clone: The same CDR3 can be traced to other DNA sequences in this sample. The chain links TRBV10-3 to TRBJ2-7; D gene unclear. The CDR3 is made up of 13 amino acids. V dropped 6 bases and J dropped 0 bases, with 9 bases sitting between them. Germline CDR1 ENHRY, CDR2 SYGVKD. CDR3 loop: CAIRTDSSYEQYF. The CDR3 nucleotides are TGTGCCATCAGGACGGATAGCTCCTACGAGCAGTACTTC.

The chain employs TRBV27 and TRBJ1-2, with D hard to call. V was trimmed by 6 bases and J by 2 bases, leaving 4 bases between them. CDR3 size: 11 residues. From germline, CDR1 is MNHEY and CDR2 SMNVEV (reference sequence). CDR3: CASSPNYGYTF. The CDR3 DNA reads TGTGCCAGCAGCCCGAACTATGGCTACACCTTC.

The rearrangement joins TRBV7-9 to TRBJ2-1; no definite D call. Trimming removed 6 bases at V and 6 bases at J, with 18 bases between. This CDR3 contains 15 residues. In germline, CDR1 is SEHNR, CDR2 FQNEAQ (reference sequence). DNA of the CDR3: TGTGCCAGCAGTCCCATCCTCCAGCGTAGCAATGAGCAGTTCTTC. Encoded protein: CASSPILQRSNEQFF.

This chain uses TRBV4-3 with TRBJ2-7, with a weak D call TRBD2 (6 bases). CDR1 and CDR2 from the germline V gene are LGHNA and YSLEER. The CDR3 spans 12 residues. V was clipped by 4 bases and J by 7 bases, with 11 bases between them. CDR3 protein: CASSRAGGEQYF. The CDR3 bases are TGCGCCAGCAGCCGGGCCGGGGGAGAGCAGTACTTC.

This clone was counted only a few times. V is TRBV12-5 and J is TRBJ1-1; D remains ambiguous. V lost 1 base and J 3 bases, leaving 9 bases between the germline ends. CDR1 LGHNT and CDR2 FRNRAP come from the germline V gene. This CDR3 contains 14 residues. CDR3 loop: CASGLGTGDTEAFF. DNA for the CDR3: TGTGCTAGTGGTTTGGGGACTGGGGACACTGAAGCTTTCTTT.

The chain carries TRBV9 and TRBJ2-4, with 10 positions matching TRBD1. V lost 4 bases to trimming and J lost 8 bases; unmatched junction nucleotides: 9. Germline values: CDR1 SGDLS, CDR2 YYNGEE. The CDR3 has 15 amino acids. This CDR3 reads CASSHGGGTGDIQYF. The CDR3 coding sequence is TGTGCCAGCAGCCATGGGGGTGGGACAGGGGACATTCAGTACTTC.

The chain links TRBV19 to TRBJ2-2; the match to TRBD2 covers 7 bases. This CDR3 has 21 residues. Germline lookup yields CDR1 LNHDA and CDR2 SQIVND (reference sequence). After removal of 3 bases from V and 3 bases from J, the junction contained 22 bases not matched to a gene. CDR3 residues: CASSMGFLAGTRSRDTGELFF. The CDR3 DNA sequence: TGTGCCAGTAGTATGGGGTTCTTAGCGGGCACCCGGAGTAGGGACACCGGGGAGCTGTTTTTT.

The genes are TRBV9 and TRBJ1-2; 7 bases line up with TRBD1. Germline assignment: CDR1 SGDLS and CDR2 YYNGEE. The V and J ends lost 2 bases and 5 bases, in that order; junction bases with no gene match: 9. The length of the CDR3 is 15 residues. CDR3: CASSVGDSNPYGYTF. In DNA form, the CDR3 reads TGTGCCAGCAGCGTGGGGGACAGCAATCCTTATGGCTACACCTTC.

This chain joins TRBV29-1 and TRBJ2-1, with no clear D. This CDR3 is 11 amino acids long. Trimming removed 7 bases from V and 9 bases from J, with 13 bases in between. The V gene's germline CDR1 is SQVTM and CDR2 ANQGSEA. Here the CDR3 DNA reads TGCAGCGCCGGGTGGGTAGGTGAGCAGTTCTTC. It specifies CSAGWVGEQFF.